One and the same sample provided the 10 T cell receptor beta chains below, sequenced in a study of Ad26.COV2.S vaccination and SARS-CoV-2 variants. The treatment denotes: roughly 19 received Ad26.COV2.S at low or high dose, single or two shots; roughly 5 received placebo; per-sample allocation not given. The study sampled participants on day 63 after the first vaccine or placebo injection. TCRdb's table, derived via immunoSEQ multiplex PCR, lists solely in-frame clones and lacks some. The profile covers fewer than 400,000 clones, with around 85% appearing a single time and roughly 3.2% taken by the ten largest. The sample here was peripheral blood, taken in a trial of Ad26.COV2.S vaccine versus placebo. These receptors were taken from a person aged 18-65 years who received the Ad26.COV2.S COVID-19 vaccine or a placebo.

The chain joins TRBV5-1 to TRBJ1-5; D unresolved. The germline V gene has CDR1 SGHRS and CDR2 YFSETQ. V was trimmed by 0 bases and J by 9 bases, leaving 10 bases between them. The CDR3 has 13 residues. The CDR3 protein is CASSLAGEGPQHF. In nucleotides, the CDR3 is TGCGCCAGCAGCTTGGCCGGCGAAGGGCCCCAGCATTTT.

This chain joins TRBV12-3 or TRBV12-4 and TRBJ1-2; the match to TRBD1 covers 7 bases. The V segment lost 1 base and the J segment 7 bases; nucleotides outside the gene matches: 3. The CDR3 sequence is 13 residues long. The CDR3 nucleotides read TGTGCCAGCAGTTTAGAGAGGGGGCTTGGCTACACCTTC. This encodes CASSLERGLGYTF.

As DNA, the CDR3 is TGTGCCACCAGTGGGACAGGGGGCACAGATACGCAGTATTTT. It translates to CATSGTGGTDTQYF. The chain combines TRBV24-1 with TRBJ2-3; TRBD1 agrees at 9 bases. The germline CDR1 and CDR2 sequences are KGHDR and SFDVKD. Trimming took 5 bases from V and 1 from J; bases not matched to a gene: 0. The CDR3 covers 14 residues.

The CDR3 DNA follows: TGTGCCAGCAGTTTCTGGGGAGACACTGAAGCTTTCTTT. Translating it yields CASSFWGDTEAFF. The chain is built from TRBV12-3 or TRBV12-4 and TRBJ1-1; D call uncertain. Trimming removed 3 bases from V and 3 bases from J, with 8 bases in between. The CDR3 has 13 residues.

This chain connects TRBV19 to TRBJ1-1, with 7 nucleotides matching TRBD1. The CDR3 consists of 14 residues. Germline CDR1 reads LNHDA; CDR2 reads SQIVND (reference sequence). The ends lost 5 bases at V and 2 bases at J; junction bases unmatched: 5. The CDR3: CASSPGTANTEAFF. In DNA, the CDR3 is TGTGCCAGTAGTCCAGGGACAGCCAACACTGAAGCTTTCTTT.

In this sample, this clone turned up a few times. The chain recombines TRBV2 with TRBJ1-2; no clear D. The germline CDR1 and CDR2 sequences are SNHLY and FYNNEI. V lost 3 bases and J 4 bases, leaving 9 bases between the germline ends. The CDR3 is made up of 13 amino acids. The CDR3 region is CASSDRFLYGYTF. CDR3 sequence (DNA): TGTGCCAGCAGTGATCGCTTCCTCTATGGCTACACCTTC.

The sample holds a few counts of this clone. The chain couples TRBV5-4 to TRBJ1-2; tentative D call: TRBD1 (6 bases). This CDR3 is 15 amino acids long. Trimming removed 4 bases from V and 5 bases from J, with 18 bases in between. Germline assignment: CDR1 SGHNT and CDR2 YYREEE (reference sequence). CDR3 sequence: CASSATGTPLYGYTF. The CDR3 DNA is TGTGCCAGCAGCGCAACCGGGACACCTTTATATGGCTACACCTTC.

The chain links TRBV13 to TRBJ1-4; D perhaps matches TRBD1 (5 bases). The CDR3 length is 16 residues. The V gene lost 6 bases and the J gene lost 0 bases, with 14 bases spanning the gap. Germline V gives CDR1 PRHDT, CDR2 FYEKMQ (reference sequence). The CDR3: CASSHGGVTTNEKLFF. Here the CDR3 DNA reads TGTGCCAGCAGTCACGGGGGGGTTACAACTAATGAAAAACTGTTTTTT.

This clone was picked up a small number of times. The chain is built from TRBV6-6 and TRBJ1-2, with unresolved D. The ends were cut back, 8 bases at V and 6 bases at J, with 13 bases in the middle. Germline V gene sequence: CDR1 MNHNY, CDR2 SVGAGI (reference sequence). The CDR3 has 12 residues. This CDR3 reads CASLQIQDGYTF. The CDR3, as DNA: TGTGCCAGCTTACAGATTCAGGATGGCTACACCTTC.

V usage is TRBV30 and J usage is TRBJ2-7; 7 bases are shared with TRBD1. V was pared by 3 bases and J by 6 bases, with 5 bases of the junction left unmatched. The CDR3 is 12 residues long. The germline V gene encodes CDR1 GTSNPN and CDR2 SVGIG (reference sequence). CDR3 DNA sequence: TGTGCCTGGAGCTCTAACAGGGGCGAGCAGTACTTC. It codes for CAWSSNRGEQYF.